The present T cell receptor (beta chain) was sequenced within a study of blood T cell repertoires in COVID-19. Study-wide background: Italy, Spain and the United States were the sources of the convalescent and acute COVID-19 samples. Sample material is recorded as cDNA or gDNA derived from T cells, B-cell-depleted T cells, or PBMCs.

Looked up from germline, CDR1 is SGHTA and CDR2 is FQGNSA. V dropped 2 bases and J dropped 0 bases, with 11 bases sitting between them. This CDR3 region has 16 residues. In the source study's methods: For nucleated cells, counts were estimated from reference gene primer amplification. Sequenced by immunoSEQ multiplex PCR; TCRdb stores in-frame clones only, minus some. D and trimming come from the DNA, and the V and J calls and clone size come from that table. The sample carries under 150,000 clones, 84% recorded once. This TCR derives from a woman between 35 and 50 years old with acute or convalescent COVID-19. Sequenced: peripheral blood. The J gene is TRBJ2-1, the V gene TRBV7-2; no clear D. CDR3 region: CASSLSSPSSYNEQFF. The DNA for the CDR3 is TGTGCCAGCAGCTTATCCTCCCCTAGCTCCTACAATGAGCAGTTCTTC.